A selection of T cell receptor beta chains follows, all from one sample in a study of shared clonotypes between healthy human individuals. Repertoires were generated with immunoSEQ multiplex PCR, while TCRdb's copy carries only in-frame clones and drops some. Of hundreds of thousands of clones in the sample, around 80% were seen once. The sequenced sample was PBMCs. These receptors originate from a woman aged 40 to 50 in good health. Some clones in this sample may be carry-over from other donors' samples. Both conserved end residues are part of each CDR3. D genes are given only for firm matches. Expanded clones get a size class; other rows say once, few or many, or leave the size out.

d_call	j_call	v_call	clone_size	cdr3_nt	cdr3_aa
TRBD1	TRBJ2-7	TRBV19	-	TGTGCCAGTAGTCGCTCCGGGACAGGGTCGTACGAGCAGTACTTC	CASSRSGTGSYEQYF
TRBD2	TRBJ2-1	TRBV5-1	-	TGCGCCAGCAGCTTGGTAGCGGGAGGGGTCAATGAGCAGTTCTTC	CASSLVAGGVNEQFF
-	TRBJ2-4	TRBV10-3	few	TGTGCCATCGGAAGTTTGGACATTCAGTACTTC	CAIGSLDIQYF
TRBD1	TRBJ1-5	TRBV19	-	TGTGCCAGTAGCCAGGGGGCAGATCAGCCCCAGCATTTT	CASSQGADQPQHF
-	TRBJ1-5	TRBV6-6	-	TGTGCCAGCAAGGATAGCAATCAGCCCCAGCATTTT	CASKDSNQPQHF
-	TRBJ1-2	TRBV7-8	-	TGTGCCAGCAGCCGTCAGAACTATGGCTACACCTTC	CASSRQNYGYTF
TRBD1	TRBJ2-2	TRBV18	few	TGTGCCAGCCAGGGACAGCCGGTCACCGGGGAGCTGTTTTTT	CASQGQPVTGELFF
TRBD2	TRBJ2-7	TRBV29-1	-	TGCAGCGGGCCTTGTACTAGCGGTAACTACGAGCAGTACTTC	CSGPCTSGNYEQYF
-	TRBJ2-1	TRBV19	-	TGTGCCAGTAGTGCAGACAGCTACACCTACAATGAGCAGTTCTTC	CASSADSYTYNEQFF
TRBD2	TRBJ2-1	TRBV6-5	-	TGTGCCAGCAGTTACTCGGGGACTAGCGGGAGACATGAGCAGTTCTTC	CASSYSGTSGRHEQFF
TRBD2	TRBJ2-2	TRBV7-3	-	TGTGCCAGCAGCCGGAGAAGCGGGAGTGCCGGGGAGCTGTTTTTT	CASSRRSGSAGELFF
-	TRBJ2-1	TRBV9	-	TGTGCCAGCAGCGTCCGGGACACCGCCTACAATGAGCAGTTCTTC	CASSVRDTAYNEQFF
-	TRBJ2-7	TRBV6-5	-	TGTGCCAGCAGTTACTCAGCGAGCTCCTACGAGCAGTACTTC	CASSYSASSYEQYF
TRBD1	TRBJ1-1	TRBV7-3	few	TGTGCCAGCAGCCCAAACAGGGGTGGCACTGAAGCTTTCTTT	CASSPNRGGTEAFF
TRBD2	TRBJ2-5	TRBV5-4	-	TGTGCCAGCAGCCCGGGGACTAGCGCAAAAGAGACCCAGTACTTC	CASSPGTSAKETQYF
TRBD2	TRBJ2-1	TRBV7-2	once	TGTGCCAGCAGCTACTCCGGGACTAGGCTCTACAATGAGCAGTTCTTC	CASSYSGTRLYNEQFF
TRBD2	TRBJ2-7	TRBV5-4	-	TGTGCCAGCAGCCGCGGGACTAGCGGGAGTATGGGGTGGCCGAACTTC	CASSRGTSGSMGWPNF
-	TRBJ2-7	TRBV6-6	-	TGTGCCAGCACCCCGGGGGACAGCAGCTCCTACGAGCAGTACTTC	CASTPGDSSSYEQYF
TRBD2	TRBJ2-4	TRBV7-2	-	TGTGCCAGCAGCTTAGCTAGCGGGAGTGAAAACATTCAGTACTTC	CASSLASGSENIQYF
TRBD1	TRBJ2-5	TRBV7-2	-	TGTGCCAGCAGCTGGGAGACAGGGGGAGGTAGAGAGACCCAGTACTTC	CASSWETGGGRETQYF
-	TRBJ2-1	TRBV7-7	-	TGTGCCAGCAGCCAAGACGGGTACAATGAGCAGTTCTTC	CASSQDGYNEQFF
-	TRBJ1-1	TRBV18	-	TGTGCCAGCTCATTCGACAGGTGGGGGAATATGAACACTGAAGCTTTCTTT	CASSFDRWGNMNTEAFF
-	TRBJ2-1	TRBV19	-	TGTGCCAGTAGTAGATCAGGGAGCTCCTACAATGAGCAGTTCTTC	CASSRSGSSYNEQFF
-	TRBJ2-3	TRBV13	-	TGTGCCAGCAGCTGGCACGTGGGGAGTGGGAGCCCAGATACGCAGTATTTT	CASSWHVGSGSPDTQYF
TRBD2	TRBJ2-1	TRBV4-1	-	TGCGCCAGCAGCCAAGGAGGCGGGAGAGTTTTCAATGAGCAGTTCTTC	CASSQGGGRVFNEQFF
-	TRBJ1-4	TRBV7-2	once	TGTGCCAGCAGCCCCAGACGGGCAACTAATGAAAAACTGTTTTTT	CASSPRRATNEKLFF
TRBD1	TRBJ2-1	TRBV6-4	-	TGTGCCAGCAGTGGGGACCCTGGGGACAGCCACAATGAGCAGTTCTTC	CASSGDPGDSHNEQFF
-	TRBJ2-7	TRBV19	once	TGTGCCAGTAGTATAGCGTTTGGTAGTTACGAGCAGTACTTC	CASSIAFGSYEQYF
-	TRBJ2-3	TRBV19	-	TGTGCCAGTAGTATCCCGGCGGCAGATACGCAGTATTTT	CASSIPAADTQYF
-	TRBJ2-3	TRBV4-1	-	TGCGCCAGCGGAGTAGTCGGGGACCCAGATACGCAGTATTTT	CASGVVGDPDTQYF
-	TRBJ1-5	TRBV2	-	TGTGCCAGCAGTGAAGGCCGGGGGAATCAGCCCCAGCATTTT	CASSEGRGNQPQHF
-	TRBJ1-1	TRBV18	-	TGTGCCAGCTCATCGGGACGGAGTATGAACACTGAAGCTTTCTTT	CASSSGRSMNTEAFF
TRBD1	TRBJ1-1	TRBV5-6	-	TGTGCCAGCAGCTTGCGATACGGAATATGGGACAGGGACCCTGAAGCTTTCTTT	CASSLRYGIWDRDPEAFF
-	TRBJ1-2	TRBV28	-	TGTGCCAGCAGTTTCATAAGGAGTAACTATGGCTACACCTTC	CASSFIRSNYGYTF
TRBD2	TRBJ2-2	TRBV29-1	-	TGCAGCGTTGTTTCTAGCGGGAAGGAAAACACCGGGGAGCTGTTTTTT	CSVVSSGKENTGELFF
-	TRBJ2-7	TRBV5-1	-	TGCGCCAGCAGCGAGAGGCCCTCCCTCCTACCCTACGAGCAGTACTTC	CASSERPSLLPYEQYF
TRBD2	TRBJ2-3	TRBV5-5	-	TGTGCCAGCAGCTCCGGACTAGCGGGGCCCACAGATACGCAGTATTTT	CASSSGLAGPTDTQYF
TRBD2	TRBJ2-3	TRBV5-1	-	TGCGCCAGCAGCCCGGAGGTAGCGGGAGTGGGAACAGATACGCAGTATTTT	CASSPEVAGVGTDTQYF
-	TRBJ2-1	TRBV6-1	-	TGTGCCAGCAGTGAATCGACCAATGAGCAGTTCTTC	CASSESTNEQFF
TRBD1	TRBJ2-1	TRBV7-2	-	TGTGCCAGCAGCTTCACCAGGGACAGGTACAATGAGCAGTTCTTC	CASSFTRDRYNEQFF
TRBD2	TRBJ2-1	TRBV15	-	TGTGCCACCAGCAGCGGACTAGCGGGAGACAATGAGCAGTTCTTC	CATSSGLAGDNEQFF
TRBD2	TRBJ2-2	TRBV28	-	TGTGCCAGCAGTTTAGCGGGAGTCAACACCGGGGAGCTGTTTTTT	CASSLAGVNTGELFF
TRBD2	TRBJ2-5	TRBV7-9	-	TGTGCCAGCAGCTTGGGCCTAGCGGAAGAGACCCAGTACTTC	CASSLGLAEETQYF
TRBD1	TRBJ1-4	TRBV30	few	TGTGCCTGGAGTACAGGGGTTAATGAAAAACTGTTTTTT	CAWSTGVNEKLFF
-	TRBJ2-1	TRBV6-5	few	TGTGCCAGCAGGCAAGACCAAACCCACGGTGAGCAGTTCTTC	CASRQDQTHGEQFF
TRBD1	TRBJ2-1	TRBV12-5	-	TGTGCTAGTGGTTTTAAAGGGACAGGGGCCTACAATGAGCAGTTCTTC	CASGFKGTGAYNEQFF
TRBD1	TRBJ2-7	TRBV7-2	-	TGTGCCAGCAGCTTATGGTACAGGGGGTCCCCCGAGCAGTACTTC	CASSLWYRGSPEQYF
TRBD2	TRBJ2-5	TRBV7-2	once	TGTGCCAGCAGCTTTTTCCGGACTAGCTCGGAGACCCAGTACTTC	CASSFFRTSSETQYF
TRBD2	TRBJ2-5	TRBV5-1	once	TGCGCCAGCAGCCCGAGGGGGTGGACTAGCGGAAACCAAATCCAAGAGACCCAGTACTTC	CASSPRGWTSGNQIQETQYF